Listed here are 9 T cell receptor beta chains from one sample, sequenced in a study of OX40 agonist ivuxolimab in advanced cancers. The assay was immunoSEQ multiplex PCR, and TCRdb's table has in-frame clones only and misses some. The sample has tens of thousands of clones, approximately 80% seen once. The sample was CD4+ or CD8+ T cells sorted from blood, taken in a trial of the OX40 agonist ivuxolimab. The receptors stem from an adult with an advanced solid tumor such as melanoma, head and neck, liver or kidney cancer.

J is TRBJ2-3 and V is TRBV30, with D possibly matching TRBD1 (5 bases). V dropped 3 bases and J dropped 3 bases, with 13 bases sitting between them. Germline lookup yields CDR1 GTSNPN and CDR2 SVGIG (reference sequence). CDR3 length: 14 residues. Here the CDR3 reads CAWRTEISTDTQYF. The DNA of the CDR3 is TGTGCCTGGAGGACAGAAATATCTACAGATACGCAGTATTTT.

Of note for this clone: The identical CDR3 is also encoded by other nucleotide sequences in the sample. The chain has TRBV2 and TRBJ2-1; D is possibly TRBD1 or TRBD2 (5 bases each). CDR3 size: 13 residues. Trimming took off 5 bases at V and 2 bases at J, with 7 bases between the two ends. CDR1 and CDR2 (germline): SNHLY, FYNNEI. In DNA, the CDR3 is TGTGCCAGCAGTCCGGGACCCTACAATGAGCAGTTCTTC. Translated: CASSPGPYNEQFF.

The V and J genes are TRBV29-1 and TRBJ2-5; D may be TRBD1 (7 bases). The CDR3 sequence is 14 residues long. Looked up from germline, CDR1 is SQVTM and CDR2 is ANQGSEA. Trimming took off 7 bases at V and 1 base at J, with 16 bases between the two ends. The CDR3 sequence: CSAGGQLLQETQYF. CDR3 bases: TGCAGCGCCGGGGGACAGCTTCTCCAAGAGACCCAGTACTTC.

The chain combines TRBV29-1 with TRBJ1-5, with D unresolved. Trimming shortened V by 4 bases and J by 3 bases, and 10 bases separated the two germline ends. This CDR3 spans 13 amino acids. Germline V gives CDR1 SQVTM, CDR2 ANQGSEA. The CDR3 reads CSVAGRHNQPQHF. The CDR3 coding sequence is TGCAGCGTTGCCGGAAGGCACAATCAGCCCCAGCATTTT.

V is TRBV4-2 and J is TRBJ1-3; tentatively, D is TRBD1 (6 bases). Germline V gene sequence: CDR1 LGHNA, CDR2 YNFKEQ. This CDR3 has 18 residues. The V end was cut by 0 bases, the J end by 0 bases, with 15 bases between. DNA of the CDR3: TGTGCCAGCAGCCAAGAAGTTCCCCGAGGGGGCTCTGGAAACACCATATATTTT. It is translated as CASSQEVPRGGSGNTIYF.

This chain joins TRBV7-9 and TRBJ2-7; perhaps TRBD2 as D (5 bases). Trimming cost V 2 bases and J 4 bases, with 12 bases left between them. CDR3 size: 14 residues. From germline, CDR1 is SEHNR and CDR2 FQNEAQ (reference sequence). The CDR3 here is CASSLSGLGYEQYF. The CDR3 bases are TGTGCCAGCAGCTTATCCGGACTTGGGTACGAGCAGTACTTC.

V is TRBV9 and J is TRBJ2-7, with a tentative D call TRBD2 (6 bases). V was cut by 4 bases and J by 7 bases, with 21 bases left in between. Germline V lookup: CDR1 SGDLS, CDR2 YYNGEE. The CDR3 sequence is 15 residues long. CDR3: CASSPLSGRSGEQYF. The CDR3 DNA sequence: TGTGCCAGCAGCCCATTATCCGGGAGATCTGGGGAGCAGTACTTC.

The V call is TRBV28, the J call TRBJ1-5, with 7 bases lining up with TRBD1. With 8 bases clipped from V and 3 bases from J, the junction kept 7 bases outside the gene matches. Germline-derived CDR1 and CDR2 are MDHEN and SYDVKM. CDR3 length: 14 residues. The chain's CDR3 is CASLEGGSNQPQHF. CDR3 DNA sequence: TGTGCCAGCCTAGAAGGGGGCTCCAATCAGCCCCAGCATTTT.

The genes are TRBV6-1 and TRBJ1-3; no clear D gene. The CDR3 extends over 14 amino acids. Germline-derived CDR1 and CDR2 are MNHNS and SASEGT. The V end lost 8 bases, the J end lost 6 bases, and 17 bases lay between the germline ends. The CDR3 nucleotides are TGTGCCAGCCGGAGGGATCCTTGGGTAAACACCATATATTTT. As protein: CASRRDPWVNTIYF.